These T cell receptor beta chains were read from a single sample in a study of CD8 T cells in ankylosing spondylitis. TCRdb passed the 5' RACE reads through MiXCR, listing each CDR3 protein once. The sample includes 670,000 or so distinct CDR3 sequences, around 19% of them seen just once. Sequencing was carried out using blood, either unsorted or a sorted T cell fraction (not recorded which). All receptors derive from a male donor with ankylosing spondylitis. Both conserved end residues are part of each CDR3. A D gene is named only where the DNA matches it firmly. The size of a clone is reported for some rows only, either as once, few or many, or as a class for expanded clones.

J gene | V gene | D gene | clone size | CDR3 DNA | CDR3 protein
TRBJ2-1 | TRBV20-1 | NA | NA | TGCAGTGCCCCCCGGGGCGGCTATTCCTACAATGAGCAGTTCTTC | CSAPRGGYSYNEQFF
TRBJ2-7 | TRBV12-3/TRBV12-4 | NA | NA | TGTGCCAGCAGCTTCTCCCCGGGTGAGCAGTACTTC | CASSFSPGEQYF
TRBJ2-1 | TRBV7-8 | TRBD1 | few | TGTGCCAGCAGCTTACTAGGGGGCCTATACAATGAGCAGTTCTTC | CASSLLGGLYNEQFF
TRBJ1-1 | TRBV6-2/TRBV6-3 | NA | NA | TGTGCCAGCCGAAAAAGCGGACAGAATGAAGCTTTCTTT | CASRKSGQNEAFF
TRBJ2-7 | TRBV6-5 | TRBD2 | few | TGTGCCAGCAGTTACTCGAGCGGGGACGGCGAGCAGTACTTC | CASSYSSGDGEQYF
TRBJ1-2 | TRBV24-1 | TRBD1 | few | TGTGCCACCAGTGATACCATCAGGGGGCCGGCTGGTGGCTACACCTTC | CATSDTIRGPAGGYTF
TRBJ1-4 | TRBV27 | NA | NA | TGTGCCAGCAGTAATAGTGAGGGCGCCTGGGAAAAACTGTTTTTT | CASSNSEGAWEKLFF
TRBJ2-4 | TRBV6-8 | TRBD2 | many | TGTGCCAGCAGGACCGGGACTAGCGCTCCGAAGGCCAAAAACATTCAGTACTTC | CASRTGTSAPKAKNIQYF
TRBJ2-7 | TRBV28 | NA | few | TGTGCCAGCAGTTTCGGTGAGGGTTACTACGAGCAGTACTTC | CASSFGEGYYEQYF
TRBJ1-5 | TRBV10-3 | NA | few | TGTGCCATCAGTGAGGGGCGCAATCAGCCCCAGCATTTT | CAISEGRNQPQHF
TRBJ2-1 | TRBV4-1 | TRBD2 | few | TGCGCCAGCAGCCAAGATGGGACTAGCGGATACAATGAGCAGTTCTTC | CASSQDGTSGYNEQFF
TRBJ1-1 | TRBV27 | NA | NA | TGTGCCAGCAGTTCAAACGGTGAAGCTTTCTTT | CASSSNGEAFF
TRBJ1-1 | TRBV28 | NA | NA | TGTGCCAGCAGCTCACAGGGAGGAGGTTTCACTGAAGCTTTCTTT | CASSSQGGGFTEAFF
TRBJ1-1 | TRBV27 | TRBD1 | NA | TGTGCCAGACAGACAGGGTCATACACTGAAGCTTTCTTT | CARQTGSYTEAFF
TRBJ2-1 | TRBV29-1 | NA | NA | TGCAGCGTCCCGATGGGGACATTGAGTGAGCAGTTCTTC | CSVPMGTLSEQFF
TRBJ2-3 | TRBV29-1 | NA | NA | TGCAGCGTTGAAGAATACACCGCAGATACGCAGTATTTT | CSVEEYTADTQYF
TRBJ2-1 | TRBV11-3 | NA | many | TGTGCCAGCAGCTCGGAGAGTGGTGCCTACAATGAGCAGTTCTTC | CASSSESGAYNEQFF
TRBJ2-5 | TRBV15 | TRBD2 | NA | TGTGCCACCAGCAGAGGCCGGGGTAGCGGGAAAGAGACCCAGTACTTC | CATSRGRGSGKETQYF
TRBJ2-2 | TRBV9 | TRBD1 | few | TGTGCCAGCAGTCCTTACAGGGGAACCGGGGAGCTGTTTTTT | CASSPYRGTGELFF
TRBJ2-7 | TRBV12-3/TRBV12-4 | NA | NA | TGTGCCAGCATGCCGGACCCCTCCTACGAGCAGTACTTC | CASMPDPSYEQYF
TRBJ2-5 | TRBV20-1 | TRBD2 | NA | TGCAGTGCTGTCCCCGGGACTAGCGGGGGTGGGACCCAGTACTTC | CSAVPGTSGGGTQYF
TRBJ2-2 | TRBV4-1 | TRBD2 | NA | TGCGCCAGCAGCCCTATAGCGGGATTAGACACCGGGGAGCTGTTTTTT | CASSPIAGLDTGELFF
TRBJ1-1 | TRBV20-1 | NA | few | TGCAGTGCTAGAGATGGGGTTAGGAACACTGAAGCTTTCTTT | CSARDGVRNTEAFF
TRBJ1-2 | TRBV12-3/TRBV12-4 | NA | few | TGTGCCAGCACCGGACAGCCCGCCTCTGGCTACACCTTC | CASTGQPASGYTF
TRBJ2-5 | TRBV5-4 | TRBD2 | NA | TGTGCCAGCAGCGACGGGATAGCGGGAGGGTCCGGGGAGACCCAGTACTTC | CASSDGIAGGSGETQYF
TRBJ2-3 | TRBV7-9 | TRBD1 | few | TGTGCCAGCAGCTTGGGGACAGGGAGCTTAGATACGCAGTATTTT | CASSLGTGSLDTQYF
TRBJ2-3 | TRBV20-1 | NA | many | TGCAGTGCTAGGGGTCGGGGTCGTAGCACAGATACGCAGTATTTT | CSARGRGRSTDTQYF
TRBJ2-3 | TRBV6-2/TRBV6-3 | TRBD2 | NA | TGTGCCAGCAGTTACGTAGCGGGAGTGGGAGATACGCAGTATTTT | CASSYVAGVGDTQYF
TRBJ1-1 | TRBV9 | NA | NA | TGTGCCAGCAGCGTAGCTCCGGGGGCGAACACTGAAGCTTTCTTT | CASSVAPGANTEAFF
TRBJ1-2 | TRBV2 | NA | few | TGTGCCAGCAGTGAAGAGGGGCTCGGGTATGGCTACACCTTC | CASSEEGLGYGYTF
TRBJ2-1 | TRBV10-3 | TRBD2 | few | TGTGCCATCAGTGCGAGTAGCGGGGCACCCACCCGGGATTACAATGAGCAGTTCTTC | CAISASSGAPTRDYNEQFF
TRBJ2-2 | TRBV6-2/TRBV6-3 | TRBD1 | NA | TGTGCCAGCAGCTACAGGGGGGTCACCGGGGAGCTGTTTTTT | CASSYRGVTGELFF
TRBJ2-5 | TRBV12-3/TRBV12-4 | TRBD2 | NA | TGTGCCAGCAGTTTGACCAATCTAGCGGCTTGGGAGACCCAGTACTTC | CASSLTNLAAWETQYF
TRBJ2-1 | TRBV27 | NA | NA | TGTGCCAGCACCCCCACGGGGCCTCCGGGGCAGTTCTTC | CASTPTGPPGQFF
TRBJ2-5 | TRBV11-2 | NA | NA | TGTGCCAGCAGCTTAGAGGCAGGGGAGGTGGAGACCCAGTACTTC | CASSLEAGEVETQYF
TRBJ1-2 | TRBV3-1 | NA | NA | TGTGCCAGCAGCCAAGGGGCACAGATGGATGGCTACACCTTC | CASSQGAQMDGYTF
TRBJ2-1 | TRBV9 | TRBD1 | few | TGTGCCAGCAGCGCGGACAGGTTGGTCAATGAGCAGTTCTTC | CASSADRLVNEQFF
TRBJ2-3 | TRBV9 | NA | NA | TGTGCCAGCAGCGGGACACCCGCAGAAATCGTCAGGACAGATACGCAGTATTTT | CASSGTPAEIVRTDTQYF
TRBJ2-2 | TRBV7-6 | NA | once | TGTGCCAGCAGCCGGGATCAATACACCGGGGAGCTGTTTTTT | CASSRDQYTGELFF
TRBJ1-5 | TRBV18 | TRBD1 | NA | TGTGCCAGCTCACCGACAGGGGGATTCTATAGCAATCAGCCCCAGCATTTT | CASSPTGGFYSNQPQHF
TRBJ2-1 | TRBV10-3 | NA | few | TGTGCCATCAGAGGCCCCGGGACAAATGACAATGAGCAGTTCTTC | CAIRGPGTNDNEQFF
TRBJ1-2 | TRBV7-9 | TRBD1 | few | TGTGCCAGCAGCTCAGGGGACAGCCACTATGGCTACACCTTC | CASSSGDSHYGYTF
TRBJ2-5 | TRBV6-5 | TRBD2 | few | TGTGCCAGCAGTTACTTCCTAGCGGGAGTGCAAGAGACCCAGTACTTC | CASSYFLAGVQETQYF
TRBJ2-7 | TRBV27 | TRBD1 | many | TGTGCCAGCAGTATACACCCGGACAGGGTAAGCTACGAGCAGTACTTC | CASSIHPDRVSYEQYF
TRBJ2-2 | TRBV10-3 | NA | few | TGTGCCTCCCGGGCGGGGCGGGAGAACACCGGGGAGCTGTTTTTT | CASRAGRENTGELFF
TRBJ2-3 | TRBV14 | NA | NA | TGTGCCAGCAGCCATCGGGACGTTAGCACAGATACGCAGTATTTT | CASSHRDVSTDTQYF
TRBJ1-1 | TRBV4-1 | TRBD1 | once | TGCGCCAGCAGCCAAATCGCCAGGCGCTTAAGGGACAGGGGAGACACTGAAGCTTTCTTT | CASSQIARRLRDRGDTEAFF
TRBJ1-1 | TRBV25-1 | TRBD1 | NA | TGTGCCAGCAGAACCAACCGACAGGGGTTGAACACTGAAGCTTCCTTT | CASRTNRQGLNTEASF
TRBJ1-1 | TRBV27 | NA | many | TGTGCCAGCAGCCTCACACGACTGAACACTGAAGCTTTCTTT | CASSLTRLNTEAFF
TRBJ2-1 | TRBV5-1 | TRBD1 | few | TGCGCCAGCAGCGCGGGCGGATTGACAGGGGCCCACAATGAGCAGTTCTTC | CASSAGGLTGAHNEQFF
TRBJ2-1 | TRBV4-1 | NA | NA | TGCGCCAGCAGCCAACCCCAGGGCTCTAGCGTAGGTAATGAGCAGTTCTTC | CASSQPQGSSVGNEQFF
TRBJ2-7 | TRBV2 | TRBD1 | NA | TGTGCCAGCAGGGAGGACAGGGTTGATTACGAGCAGTACTTC | CASREDRVDYEQYF
TRBJ2-2 | TRBV4-1 | TRBD2 | few | TGCGCCAGCAGCCAAGGTAGCGGGAGTTTCGCCGGGGAGCTGTTTTTT | CASSQGSGSFAGELFF
TRBJ1-1 | TRBV2 | NA | once | TGTGCCAGCAGGGGGGCAGGCAACCTTAACACTGAAGCTTTCTTT | CASRGAGNLNTEAFF
TRBJ1-4 | TRBV7-2 | NA | few | TGTGCCAGCAGCCCCTATTGGTCAACTAATGAAAAACTGTTTTTT | CASSPYWSTNEKLFF
TRBJ1-2 | TRBV20-1 | NA | NA | TGCAGTGCTCCCCTTTCAGCTAACTATGGCTACACCTTC | CSAPLSANYGYTF